This passage covers 3 T cell receptor beta chains from one sample sequenced in a study of T-cell reconstitution after alpha-beta-depleted transplantation in children. TCRbeta library preparation incorporated unique molecular identifiers. A single record per CDR3 protein comes from TCRdb applying MiXCR to the PCR reads. The sample has some 550,000 distinct CDR3 sequences, about 23% seen once. Sequences were derived from PBMCs, mostly from graft donor cells, sampled 360 days after TCRalphabeta/CD19-depleted stem cell transplant. The source is a boy in the first two years of life who had a stem cell transplant for acute myeloid leukemia, so the T cells may come from the graft donor.

This clonotype appeared many times. The rearrangement joins TRBV20-1 to TRBJ1-1, with TRBD1 as a possible D gene (6 bases). V lost 6 bases and J lost 5, with 10 bases in between. Germline CDR1 reads DFQATT; CDR2 reads SNEGSKA (reference sequence). The CDR3 has 11 amino acids. Here the CDR3 reads CSAPGETEAFF. The CDR3 DNA sequence: TGCAGTGCCCCAGGGGAGACTGAAGCTTTCTTT.

J is TRBJ2-7 and V is TRBV6-1; 7 bases fit TRBD1. The CDR3 length is 14 residues. Looked up from germline, CDR1 is MNHNS and CDR2 is SASEGT. J gave up 4 bases and V 4 bases, and 7 bases lay outside the gene matches. The CDR3 sequence: CASSGRGQKYEQYF. CDR3 bases: TGTGCCAGCAGTGGTAGGGGACAGAAATACGAGCAGTACTTC.

This clonotype has at least ten counts. This rearrangement joins TRBV29-1 to TRBJ1-1; D unresolved. The CDR3 has 15 residues. Germline CDR1 reads SQVTM; CDR2 reads ANQGSEA. Deletions cut 4 bases from V and 1 base from J, with 16 bases between. The CDR3 DNA reads TGCAGCGTTGTGCCCCTAGTGCGGGGGAACACTGAAGCTTTCTTT. Translation: CSVVPLVRGNTEAFF.